This is a list of T cell receptor beta chains from one sample in a study of Graves' ophthalmopathy and Graves' hyperthyroidism. MiXCR, applied by TCRdb to the multiplex PCR reads, yields one record per CDR3 protein. Of over 15,000 distinct CDR3 sequences in the sample, roughly 46% were seen once. Source material: peripheral blood. The receptors were gathered from a woman aged 35 to 49 with stable Graves' hyperthyroidism. Each CDR3 is given with its conserved first and last residue. D genes are given only for firm matches. Not every row has a clone size; where given, it reads once, few, many or a size class.

CDR3 DNA: TGTGCCAGCAGCTTTCCTGCGGGAGGGGTCTACGAGCAGTACTTC
CDR3 protein: CASSFPAGGVYEQYF
clone size: .
D gene: TRBD2
J gene: TRBJ2-7
V gene: TRBV5-4

CDR3 DNA: TGTGCCAGTAGTATTCGGCTCGGACAGGGATCCGAGCAGTACTTC
CDR3 protein: CASSIRLGQGSEQYF
clone size: .
D gene: TRBD1
J gene: TRBJ2-7
V gene: TRBV19

CDR3 DNA: TGTGCCAGCAGTTTGGCTGGGGGGCGGGGTACGCAGTATTTT
CDR3 protein: CASSLAGGRGTQYF
clone size: .
D gene: .
J gene: TRBJ2-3
V gene: TRBV27

CDR3 DNA: TGTGCCGGCAGAAAACTAGCGAGGGGGACCCAGTACTTC
CDR3 protein: CAGRKLARGTQYF
clone size: .
D gene: TRBD2
J gene: TRBJ2-5
V gene: TRBV12-3/TRBV12-4

CDR3 DNA: TGTGCCAGCAGTTACCCAGCGGGAGCTCTCAATGAGCAGTTCTTC
CDR3 protein: CASSYPAGALNEQFF
clone size: .
D gene: TRBD2
J gene: TRBJ2-1
V gene: TRBV6-6

CDR3 DNA: TGTGCCAGCAGCGAGCGGTCAGCCCCGACGGATCAGCCCCAGCATTTT
CDR3 protein: CASSERSAPTDQPQHF
clone size: many
D gene: .
J gene: TRBJ1-5
V gene: TRBV9

CDR3 DNA: TGCGCCAGCAGCTTGGGAACAGACTATGGCTACACCTTC
CDR3 protein: CASSLGTDYGYTF
clone size: many
D gene: .
J gene: TRBJ1-2
V gene: TRBV5-1

CDR3 DNA: TGTGCCAGCAGCCTGGACGGTAGCTCCTACGAGCAGTACTTC
CDR3 protein: CASSLDGSSYEQYF
clone size: .
D gene: .
J gene: TRBJ2-7
V gene: TRBV6-6

CDR3 DNA: TGTGCCACCTACAGGGGAGAGGAGACCCAGTACTTC
CDR3 protein: CATYRGEETQYF
clone size: medium-sized
D gene: TRBD1
J gene: TRBJ2-5
V gene: TRBV2

CDR3 DNA: TGTGCCAGCAGTTACGGCTACTATGGCTACACCTTC
CDR3 protein: CASSYGYYGYTF
clone size: few
D gene: .
J gene: TRBJ1-2
V gene: TRBV6-2/TRBV6-3

CDR3 DNA: TGTGCTACAGGGGAGACCCAGTACTTC
CDR3 protein: CATGETQYF
clone size: .
D gene: .
J gene: TRBJ2-5
V gene: TRBV6-6

CDR3 DNA: TGTGCCTGGAGTCGGACTAGCGGGGGGTACGAGCAGTACTTC
CDR3 protein: CAWSRTSGGYEQYF
clone size: once
D gene: TRBD2
J gene: TRBJ2-7
V gene: TRBV30

CDR3 DNA: TGTGCCAGCAGTTTAATAACGGGAGGAAAGGATGAGCAGTTCTTC
CDR3 protein: CASSLITGGKDEQFF
clone size: .
D gene: TRBD2
J gene: TRBJ2-1
V gene: TRBV12-3/TRBV12-4

CDR3 DNA: TGTGCCATCAGCGGGGGGAAAGGGACTGGAACTTCAGATACGCAGTATTTT
CDR3 protein: CAISGGKGTGTSDTQYF
clone size: .
D gene: TRBD2
J gene: TRBJ2-3
V gene: TRBV10-3

CDR3 DNA: TGTGCCTGGAGTACAGGATTGGGGTGGAGTGAAAAACTGTTTTTT
CDR3 protein: CAWSTGLGWSEKLFF
clone size: few
D gene: .
J gene: TRBJ1-4
V gene: TRBV30

CDR3 DNA: TGTGCCAGTCTAACGAGGGGAGCGGGGGGGTCCGGGGAGTACGAGCAGTACTTC
CDR3 protein: CASLTRGAGGSGEYEQYF
clone size: many
D gene: TRBD2
J gene: TRBJ2-7
V gene: TRBV2

CDR3 DNA: TGTGCCAGCAGTTTCAGGGGTGTGGTAGCTAGCGGGGATAACAATGAGCAGTTCTTC
CDR3 protein: CASSFRGVVASGDNNEQFF
clone size: .
D gene: TRBD2
J gene: TRBJ2-1
V gene: TRBV12-3/TRBV12-4

CDR3 DNA: TGTACCAGCAGCGTAGATGGCGGGGGGAAGCAGTACTTC
CDR3 protein: CTSSVDGGGKQYF
clone size: .
D gene: TRBD2
J gene: TRBJ2-7
V gene: TRBV9